This T cell receptor beta chain emerged from a study of blood T cell repertoires in COVID-19 (dated by TCRdb to about 2020). The study in broad terms: Samples from collaborators originated in the United States, Italy and Spain and spanned both the acute and convalescent phases of COVID-19. The dataset comprised deeply sampled blood TCRbeta repertoires from subjects exposed to, actively infected with, or recovered from COVID-19. The sample metadata nearly always contained a de-identified subject ID, COVID-19 status, age in years and sex. The samples were drawn from two sources: the first 160 participants of the ongoing ImmuneRACE study, and over 1,000 subjects contributed by 6 global collaborators. The repertoires were released in a freely available public database meant as a resource for research on the immune response to SARS-CoV-2. Where available, HLA class I and class II types were taken from metadata supplied by the sample provider and were not determined by assay-based typing. The material from the prospective study consisted of cDNA or gDNA derived from T cells, B-cell-depleted T cells, or PBMCs. Study-wide findings and limitations: The quantity of clinical and demographic metadata differed by source and by participant and was supplied without curation.

TCRbeta CDR3 regions were amplified from genomic DNA by means of the immunoSEQ Assay, a bias-controlled multiplex PCR. The published analysis was carried out like this. The number of nucleated cells in each sample was estimated by amplification of reference gene primers within the assay. To quantify the absolute abundance of each unique TCRbeta CDR3 rearrangement, sequence reads were collapsed and filtered. Productive Simpson clonality was computed per sample as the square root of Simpson's diversity index over productive rearrangements. This is the immuneACCESS table as TCRdb keeps it, with only in-frame sequences that have V and J called. A part of the clones is gone; compared with another copy, unresolved V genes explain less than half, and the rest is unexplained. V and J calls and clone size are those listed in that table; D and trimming were worked out from the DNA. This sample is represented by fewer than 40,000 clones; around 81% of them were singletons. The ten most abundant clones make up approximately 15% of the sample.

A note on this clone: Its cognate antigen has yet to be identified. Within one base of it there is no much larger clone, and no base qualities were kept.

According to the germline V gene, CDR1 reads SGHVS and CDR2 reads FQNEAQ. The CDR3 goes from the cysteine to the phenylalanine over 15 residues. Only the CDR3 DNA is retained, 45 bases long and in frame from the first base. Trimming removed 10 bases from V and 0 bases from J, leaving 17 bases between the germline ends. Whole blood was collected in K2EDTA tubes by collaborating institutions according to the institutions' own protocols. For TCRbeta analysis, collaborators shipped samples in one of three forms: frozen whole blood, isolated PBMCs, or DNA extracted from either of those sample types. The sample comprised peripheral blood. The rearrangement joined TRBV7-8 to TRBJ2-3; perhaps TRBD2 is the D gene, with 6 bases matching. The source of this sequence is a human donor in a cohort sampled during active COVID-19. The DNA sequence is given as TGTGCCACTGGACGCCGGGACTCCAGCACAGATACGCAGTATTTT. Translated, this is CATGRRDSSTDTQYF.